This TCR beta chain was recovered during a study of blood T cell repertoires in COVID-19. Trimming took 9 bases from V and 2 from J; bases not matched to a gene: 32. This CDR3 comprises 22 residues. CDR1 and CDR2 from the germline V gene are LNHDA and SQIVND (reference sequence). Clones were read by immunoSEQ multiplex PCR, and TCRdb kept only the in-frame ones, dropping some. The sample yields 200,000 to 250,000 clones, 80% to 90% seen once. Material: peripheral blood. This rearrangement joins TRBV19 to TRBJ2-7; 9 nucleotides line up with TRBD1. The clonotype originates from a woman older than 75 with acute or convalescent COVID-19. The CDR3 region is CAREGGGGQGLQGFLSPYEQYF. CDR3 DNA sequence: TGTGCCAGAGAAGGAGGGGGGGGACAGGGCCTCCAAGGGTTCTTGTCCCCCTACGAGCAGTACTTC.